These 21 T cell receptor beta chains were sequenced from one sample in a study of shared clonotypes between healthy human individuals. Produced via immunoSEQ multiplex PCR; TCRdb's table is partial and in-frame only. The data contain approximately 1.9 million clones, 90% to 95% of them seen just once; the ten biggest clones take up approximately 1.6%. Naive CD8 cells lacked CD45RO and underwent positive selection for CCR7, leaving out terminally differentiated effector memory CD45RA+ cells. Sequencing was carried out using naive CD8+ T cells from PBMCs. These receptors all come from a man younger than 35 in good health. Some clones in this sample may be carry-over from other donors' samples.

The genes are TRBV6-6 and TRBJ2-5, with D perhaps TRBD2 (6 bases). There are 13 residues in the CDR3. The V gene's germline CDR1 is MNHNY and CDR2 SVGAGI (reference sequence). Trimming cost V 7 bases and J 4 bases, with 13 bases left between them. The CDR3 here is CASIPDGGETQYF. The CDR3 DNA reads as TGTGCCAGCATTCCCGACGGGGGAGAGACCCAGTACTTC.

V usage is TRBV5-1 and J usage is TRBJ1-2, with D possibly TRBD1 on 5 matching bases. The CDR3 consists of 17 residues. Germline values: CDR1 SGHRS, CDR2 YFSETQ. V was trimmed by 0 bases and J by 5 bases, leaving 20 bases between them. The chain's CDR3 is CASSLAPDITYRYGYTF. The DNA for the CDR3 is TGCGCCAGCAGCTTGGCCCCGGACATTACGTACCGTTATGGCTACACCTTC.

This chain connects TRBV29-1 to TRBJ1-2; D may be TRBD1 (6 bases). With 7 bases removed from V and 3 bases from J, the gap between germline ends came to 18 bases. Per the germline V gene, CDR1 is SQVTM and CDR2 is ANQGSEA. The CDR3 runs to 14 residues. The CDR3 nucleotides are TGCAGCGCCCTGGGGGGCAAACTAGACTATGGCTACACCTTC. Its protein is CSALGGKLDYGYTF. Together with reference TRBV29-1 and TRBJ1-2, the CDR3 gives the full variable domain: SAVISQKPSRDICQRGTSLTIQCQVDSQVTMMFWYRQQPGQSLTLIATANQGSEATYESGFVIDKFPISRPNLTFSTLTVSNMSPEDSSIYLCSALGGKLDYGYTFGSGTRLTVV.

The gene calls are TRBV9 and TRBJ2-3; D possibly matches TRBD1 or TRBD2 (6 bases each). V lost 3 bases to trimming and J lost 1 base, with 15 bases between them. Germline CDR1 and CDR2: SGDLS and YYNGEE. CDR3 length: 16 amino acids. The CDR3 region has the DNA TGTGCCAGCAGCGCGCACGGGGGCTGGGGCACAGATACGCAGTATTTT. Its protein is CASSAHGGWGTDTQYF.

This sequence joins TRBV19 and TRBJ1-1; weak D call: TRBD1 (5 bases). The V gene's germline CDR1 is LNHDA and CDR2 SQIVND (reference sequence). The CDR3 runs 16 residues. V lost 0 bases to trimming and J lost 1 base, with 12 bases between them. The CDR3 DNA reads TGTGCCAGTAGTATAGATGGGGCTCAACCGAACACTGAAGCTTTCTTT. This gives the protein CASSIDGAQPNTEAFF. The complete variable domain, with remaining parts taken from reference TRBV19 and TRBJ1-1, reads DGGITQSPKYLFRKEGQNVTLSCEQNLNHDAMYWYRQDPGQGLRLIYYSQIVNDFQKGDIAEGYSVSREKKESFPLTVTSAQKNPTAFYLCASSIDGAQPNTEAFFGQGTRLTVV.

In regard to this clone: This sample also contains other DNA sequences that code for the same CDR3. V usage is TRBV25-1 and J usage is TRBJ2-3; D uncertain. V was cut by 4 bases and J by 4 bases, with 3 bases left in between. Germline assignment: CDR1 MGHDK and CDR2 SYGVNS. This CDR3 is 11 amino acids long. In DNA form, the CDR3 reads TGTGCCAGCAGTGGATCAGATACGCAGTATTTT. Amino acid sequence: CASSGSDTQYF.

This clone was seen once. The chain recombines TRBV9 with TRBJ2-4; D gene unclear. This CDR3 has 16 amino acids. Germline CDR1 and CDR2: SGDLS and YYNGEE. V was shortened by 3 bases and J by 1 base, with 14 bases between the two germline ends. CDR3 sequence reads: CASSAPSGKAKNIQYF. The CDR3 bases are TGTGCCAGCAGCGCCCCGTCTGGGAAGGCCAAAAACATTCAGTACTTC.

The V and J genes are TRBV4-1 and TRBJ2-7, with 7 bases that match TRBD1. Germline CDR1 reads MGHRA; CDR2 reads YSYEKL. With V trimmed by 2 bases and J by 3 bases, 13 bases remained unmatched. The length of the CDR3 is 17 residues. The CDR3 loop is CASSQNPPGQINYEQYF. The CDR3, as DNA: TGCGCCAGCAGCCAAAATCCTCCGGGACAGATAAACTACGAGCAGTACTTC.

The chain employs TRBV4-1 and TRBJ2-7, with a possible D match to TRBD2 (5 bases). The CDR3 has 15 amino acids. Between the trimmed V and J ends, which lost 4 bases and 2 bases, there was a span of 15 bases. Looked up from germline, CDR1 is MGHRA and CDR2 is YSYEKL. This chain's CDR3 is CASSPLSSGPYEQYF. The CDR3 DNA follows: TGCGCCAGCAGCCCCCTGAGCAGCGGACCCTACGAGCAGTACTTC.

The gene calls are TRBV6-5 and TRBJ2-7; 7 bases match TRBD1. This CDR3 has 14 residues. After removal of 6 bases from V and 3 bases from J, the junction contained 8 bases not matched to a gene. Germline values: CDR1 MNHEY, CDR2 SVGAGI. The CDR3 sequence: CASRITGESYEQYF. CDR3 DNA sequence: TGTGCCAGCAGAATCACAGGGGAGAGCTACGAGCAGTACTTC.

The CDR3 DNA reads as TGCGCCAGCAGCCAAGTAGTTGGTAGCGGGAGCTACGAGCAGTACTTC. Amino acids: CASSQVVGSGSYEQYF. The V and J genes are TRBV4-1 and TRBJ2-7; TRBD2 agrees at 9 bases. The CDR3 is made up of 16 amino acids. Germline loops: CDR1 MGHRA, CDR2 YSYEKL. Trimming removed 1 base from V and 3 bases from J; junction bases left unmatched: 7.

The rearrangement uses TRBV10-3 and TRBJ1-1; TRBD1 might be the D (6 bases). The V end was cut by 10 bases, the J end by 0 bases, with 21 bases between. Germline-derived CDR1 and CDR2 are ENHRY and SYGVKD. This CDR3 has 16 amino acids. CDR3 residues: CATQTRGGSVNTEAFF. In DNA form, the CDR3 reads TGTGCCACGCAAACGAGGGGGGGCTCTGTGAACACTGAAGCTTTCTTT.

The genes are TRBV7-8 and TRBJ2-3; D is perhaps TRBD1 (6 bases). The germline V gene has CDR1 SGHVS and CDR2 FQNEAQ. V was pared by 4 bases and J by 5 bases, with 28 bases between. The CDR3 totals 19 residues. CDR3 in DNA: TGTGCCAGCAGCTCAACTACAGGGAGCTTACCGGAGGTTATAGATACGCAGTATTTT. It encodes CASSSTTGSLPEVIDTQYF.

The rearrangement joins TRBV7-3 to TRBJ1-5; TRBD1 matches 9 bases. The CDR3 is 16 residues long. Germline V CDR1 and CDR2: SGHTA, FQGTGA. Trimming at V came to 4 bases and at J to 2 bases, leaving 6 bases not matched to a gene. The CDR3 DNA sequence: TGTGCCAGCAGCTCAGGGGACAGGGTTGGCAATCAGCCCCAGCATTTT. Translated, it gives CASSSGDRVGNQPQHF.

This clone was seen once. CDR3 amino acids: CASSRGSEQYF. The CDR3, as DNA: TGTGCCAGCAGCAGGGGGTCCGAGCAGTACTTC. The chain is built from TRBV9 and TRBJ2-7; maybe TRBD1 (6 bases). This CDR3 comprises 11 residues. Germline V lookup: CDR1 SGDLS, CDR2 YYNGEE. Trimming pared 4 bases from V and 6 bases from J, leaving 8 bases between.

This clone was counted only a few times. The chain carries TRBV5-6 and TRBJ1-1; the D is unclear. The length of the CDR3 is 15 residues. V was clipped by 3 bases and J by 0 bases, with 12 bases between them. Germline V gene data show CDR1 as SGHDT and CDR2 as YYEEEE. CDR3 coding DNA: TGTGCCAGCAGCTCCTACAAGCGCATGAACACTGAAGCTTTCTTT. This encodes CASSSYKRMNTEAFF.

The chain joins TRBV5-5 to TRBJ2-7; tentatively, D is TRBD1 (6 bases). From germline, CDR1 is SGHKS and CDR2 YYEKEE (reference sequence). CDR3 length: 14 amino acids. The ends were cut back, 3 bases at V and 2 bases at J, with 12 bases in the middle. The CDR3 DNA is TGTGCCAGCAGCTCTGGGACACCTACCTACGAGCAGTACTTC. It encodes CASSSGTPTYEQYF.

The CDR3 sequence: CASSARDSGVNTEAFF. DNA of the CDR3: TGTGCCAGCAGCGCTAGGGACAGTGGGGTTAACACTGAAGCTTTCTTT. The V and J genes are TRBV7-2 and TRBJ1-1; 7 bases agree with TRBD1. Looked up from germline, CDR1 is SGHTA and CDR2 is FQGNSA. Losses at the gene ends were 5 bases for V and 2 bases for J; bases not matched to a gene: 11. CDR3 length: 16 residues.

The table lists this clone with a count of one. The chain combines TRBV11-2 with TRBJ1-1, with D unclear. CDR1 and CDR2 (germline): SGHAT, FQNNGV. The ends were cut back, 1 base at V and 0 bases at J, with 9 bases in the middle. The CDR3 contains 15 residues. The CDR3 reads CASSLVLGMNTEAFF. The CDR3 DNA sequence: TGTGCCAGCAGCTTAGTCCTGGGGATGAACACTGAAGCTTTCTTT.

The V call is TRBV7-6, the J call TRBJ2-5; the D gene is possibly TRBD1 (6 bases). Germline V gene sequence: CDR1 SGHVS, CDR2 FNYEAQ. The length of the CDR3 is 16 residues. V was cut by 5 bases and J by 2 bases, with 18 bases left in between. Here the CDR3 reads CASSPNPTGKQETQYF. The CDR3 coding sequence is TGTGCCAGCAGCCCCAACCCCACAGGGAAACAAGAGACCCAGTACTTC.

The CDR3 sequence is CASSYWVAGNTGELFF. Written as DNA, the CDR3 is TGTGCCAGCAGTTACTGGGTTGCAGGGAACACCGGGGAGCTGTTTTTT. This sequence joins TRBV6-5 and TRBJ2-2, with D unresolved. Between the trimmed V and J ends, which lost 1 base and 1 base, there was a span of 10 bases. Per the germline V gene, CDR1 is MNHEY and CDR2 is SVGAGI. This CDR3 contains 16 residues.